This TCR beta chain was observed in a study of blood T cell repertoires in COVID-19. On the study more broadly: Sources were T cells, B-cell-depleted T cells, or PBMCs; the material itself was cDNA or gDNA.

V lost 3 bases, J lost 10 bases, and 9 bases stayed unmatched. Germline-derived CDR1 and CDR2 are GTSNPN and SVGIG (reference sequence). This CDR3 comprises 13 residues. Per the original data handling: Quantification of nucleated cells was approximated via reference gene primer amplification. Data came from immunoSEQ multiplex PCR; TCRdb stores just in-frame clones and leaves some out. V, J and clone size reflect that table, while D and trimming were determined from the DNA. The repertoire holds about 24,000 clones, with about 88% as singletons. Patients of the Seattle cohort, enrolled during active infection, were followed longitudinally.

This receptor was identified in a man between 65 and 80 years old with COVID-19, enrolled during active disease. The sample consisted of peripheral blood. The chain carries TRBV30 and TRBJ1-5; 7 nucleotides align to TRBD1. In DNA form, the CDR3 reads TGTGCCTGGAGCGAGGGCGGGGACAGCCCCCAGCATTTT. This gives the protein CAWSEGGDSPQHF.